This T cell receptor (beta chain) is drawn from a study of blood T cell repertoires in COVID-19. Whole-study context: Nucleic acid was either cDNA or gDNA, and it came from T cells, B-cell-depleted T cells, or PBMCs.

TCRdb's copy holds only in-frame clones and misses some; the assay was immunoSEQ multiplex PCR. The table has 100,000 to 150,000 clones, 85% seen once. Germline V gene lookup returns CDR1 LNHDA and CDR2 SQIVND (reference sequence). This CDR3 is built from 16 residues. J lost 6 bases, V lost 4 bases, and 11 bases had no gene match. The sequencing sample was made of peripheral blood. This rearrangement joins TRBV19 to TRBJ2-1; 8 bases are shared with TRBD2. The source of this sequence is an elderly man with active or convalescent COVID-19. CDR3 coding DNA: TGTGCCAGTAGTACGCGACTAGCGCGAGAGGGCAATGAGCAGTTCTTC. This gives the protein CASSTRLAREGNEQFF.